This TCR beta chain was obtained from a study of cytomegalovirus exposure and HLA in healthy donors. 13 Jbeta primers and 60 Vbeta primers were used for the PCR. Methods used by the authors: A follow-up analysis tallied about 80 million unique TCR beta chains, approximately 10 million shared. Only in-frame clones appear in the TCRdb table, and some are missing; sequencing was by immunoSEQ multiplex PCR. V and J calls and clone size are copied from that table; D and trimming were computed from the DNA. The profile shows over 150,000 clones, more than 75% of them singletons. Study-wide findings and caveats: Later findings reportedly placed an Asian-associated ancestry cluster below the approximately 670-donor mean for N-insertions. The study labeled 150 to 200 TCR beta chains cytomegalovirus-associated. It was only CMV serostatus that was available as immune exposure information.

Trimming pared 4 bases from V and 3 bases from J, leaving 16 bases between. Per the germline V gene, CDR1 is MNHNY and CDR2 is SVGAGI (reference sequence). The CDR3 loop spans 16 amino acids. Worth noting for this clone: Its antigen is not identified.

The rearrangement joins TRBV6-6 to TRBJ1-5; D possibly corresponds to TRBD1 (5 bases). Sequencing input: PBMCs. The clonotype comes from a woman aged 40 to 50 in good health and CMV-seropositive. The CDR3 loop reads CASSSKGQGHNQPQHF. CDR3 bases: TGTGCCAGCAGTTCAAAGGGGCAGGGCCACAATCAGCCCCAGCATTTT.